Sequencing of this T cell receptor (beta chain) was carried out in a study of tumor-infiltrating lymphocytes in primary liver carcinoma. Overall study context: Each of the growths was stage T1-T3 N0M0, extending 4.2 to 10 cm across.

CDR1 is MNHNS and CDR2 is SASEGT in the germline V gene. The CDR3 spans 14 residues. Starting from 500 ng of total RNA, TCR beta cDNA was produced with a primer in the constant region. Three-round nested multiplex PCR performed with slightly modified ARM-PCR produced the TCR beta libraries. It was with TRBV1-TRBV30 forward primers and a C-beta reverse primer that the first two PCR rounds were run, at around 9 cycles each. From the multiplex PCR reads, TCRdb called clonotypes with MiXCR, one entry per CDR3 protein. The table has nearly 200,000 distinct CDR3 sequences, less than 70% seen once. As concerns this clonotype: One end of the junction does not line up with germline, which may come from a read error.

Alongside blood RNA obtained from unsorted whole blood, germline DNA was also extracted. Patients carried chronic HBV infection without prior treatment. The chain is built from TRBV6-1 and TRBJ2-1; D perhaps matches TRBD1 (5 bases). The sequence was obtained from a woman aged 60-70 years with primary liver carcinoma and hepatitis B virus infection. Sequencing was done on a sample of peripheral blood. The CDR3 bases are TGTACCAGCATGCCCCCGACAGACTACAATGAGCAGTTCTTC. Protein: CTSMPPTDYNEQFF.